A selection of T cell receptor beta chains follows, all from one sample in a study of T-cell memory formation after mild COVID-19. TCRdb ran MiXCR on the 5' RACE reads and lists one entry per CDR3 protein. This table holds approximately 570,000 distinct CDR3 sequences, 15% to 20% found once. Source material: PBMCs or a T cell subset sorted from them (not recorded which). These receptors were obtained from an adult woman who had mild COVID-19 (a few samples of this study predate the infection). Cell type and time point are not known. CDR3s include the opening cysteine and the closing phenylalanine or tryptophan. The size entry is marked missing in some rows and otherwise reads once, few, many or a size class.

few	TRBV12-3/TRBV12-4	CASSLLSVGGYGYTF
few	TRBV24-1	CATSDLGHLHGAFF
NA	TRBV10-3	CAISVDSQETQYF
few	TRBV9	CASSDSGDTQYF
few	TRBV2	CASSREAGLRTDTQYF
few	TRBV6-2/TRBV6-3	CASSYSPEEDSDRFSEKLFF
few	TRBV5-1	CASSLVDYRRGEQFF
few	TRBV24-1	CATSALTSSTEEQYF
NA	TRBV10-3	CAISDTGTQTYEQYF
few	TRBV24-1	CATTGGGYEQFF
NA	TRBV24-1	CATSVGGTYEQYF
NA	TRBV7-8	CASSTELGVYEQYF
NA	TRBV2	CASSVGPLSGRGGEQFF
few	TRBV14	CASKSGSTPSTDTQYF
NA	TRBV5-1	CASSSRSGEDTQYF
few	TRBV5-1	CASTQGGPSTDTQYF
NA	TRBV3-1	CASSQSWGQGGYEQYF
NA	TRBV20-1	CSATDSKNTGELFF
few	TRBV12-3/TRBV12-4	CASSNSPPGQGTYQPQHF
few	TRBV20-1	CSASLGQGKGEAFF
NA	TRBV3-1	CASSQGRLAGRTDTQYF
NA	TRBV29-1	CSVDPATLTYEQYF
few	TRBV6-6	CASKPLAATDTQYF
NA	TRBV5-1	CASSIQGLNTEAFF
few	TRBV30	CAWSVQGSQPQHF
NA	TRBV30	CAWSVLSGNYEQYF
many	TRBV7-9	CASSWDRSYEQYF
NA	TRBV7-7	CASSPTTATNEKLFF
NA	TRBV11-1	CASSLAYFGETQYF
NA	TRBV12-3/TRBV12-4	CASKGQGGSEAFF
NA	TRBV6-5	CASSYLRGEQFF
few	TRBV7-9	CASSPEIAKNIQYF
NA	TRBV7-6	CASSSTDRGFDNEQFF
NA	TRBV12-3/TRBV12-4	CASRQGAIEKLFF
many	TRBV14	CASSQVTQYF
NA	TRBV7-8	CASSAMGQGLGNTIYF
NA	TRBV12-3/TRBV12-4	CASSSSQGTDTQYF
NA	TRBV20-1	CSAQKRLAGRTDTQYF